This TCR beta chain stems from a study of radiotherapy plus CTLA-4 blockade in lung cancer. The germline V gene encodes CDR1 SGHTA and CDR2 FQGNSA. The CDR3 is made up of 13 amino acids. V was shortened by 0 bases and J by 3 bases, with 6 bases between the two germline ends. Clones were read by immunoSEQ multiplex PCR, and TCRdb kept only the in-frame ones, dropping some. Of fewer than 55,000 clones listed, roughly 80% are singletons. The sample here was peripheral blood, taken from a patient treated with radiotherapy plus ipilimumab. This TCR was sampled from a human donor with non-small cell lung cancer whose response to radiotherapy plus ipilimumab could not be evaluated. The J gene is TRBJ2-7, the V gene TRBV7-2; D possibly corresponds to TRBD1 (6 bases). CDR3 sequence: CASSLAQGYEQYF. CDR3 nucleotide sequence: TGTGCCAGCAGCTTAGCACAGGGCTACGAGCAGTACTTC.